The sequence of this T cell receptor beta chain was determined in a study of vaccination and CD4 T cells after COVID-19. For the study at large: The cells in question were stimulated using overlapping spike peptides derived from SARS-CoV-2, HCoV-NL63, HCoV-OC43 and HCoV-229E.

Study results and limitations: In convalescent patients, a median roughly 86% of reactive clones appeared only post-vaccination.

From germline, CDR1 is LNHNV and CDR2 YYDKDF (reference sequence). Trimming shortened V by 5 bases and J by 3 bases, and 12 bases separated the two germline ends. The CDR3 consists of 14 residues. Points on this clonotype: The antigen remains undetermined.

Oncomine TCR Beta short-read sequencing was applied to DNA from cultured CD4+ T cells. Each CDR3 protein gets one entry after TCRdb re-called the PCR reads with MiXCR. This table holds about 21,000 distinct CDR3 sequences, approximately 65% found once. Treatment defined: roughly nine-day PBMC culture with coronavirus spike peptide pools or control peptides (ViraFEST assay). This receptor was taken from a human donor who received a COVID-19 vaccine. This rearrangement joins TRBV15 to TRBJ2-3; D call uncertain. Material: CD4+ T cells from blood, cultured in vitro, obtained before SARS-CoV-2 vaccination. The CDR3 bases are TGTGCCACCAGCGCACGTATGGGGACAGATACGCAGTATTTT. It yields the protein CATSARMGTDTQYF. The full variable domain, with the rest looked up from reference TRBV15 and TRBJ2-3, is DAMVIQNPRYQVTQFGKPVTLSCSQTLNHNVMYWYQQKSSQAPKLLFHYYDKDFNNEADTPDNFQSRRPNTSFCFLDIRSPGLGDTAMYLCATSARMGTDTQYFGPGTRLTVL.